This TCR beta chain was sequenced for a study of cytomegalovirus exposure and HLA in healthy donors. Deletions cut 8 bases from V and 4 bases from J, with 12 bases between. There are 13 residues in the CDR3. Germline-derived CDR1 and CDR2 are SNHLY and FYNNEI. General study results and limits: It was reported that the classifier diagnosed cytomegalovirus status with high specificity and sensitivity in both the original and validation cohorts. Despite most TCR sequences being rare, some public TCRs occurred in many donors. Cytomegalovirus-associated TCR beta chains were listed, numbering some 170.

Worth noting for this clone: The antigen is unknown.

The method was immunoSEQ multiplex PCR; TCRdb's version includes in-frame clones alone and lacks a portion of them. The sample shows fewer than 150,000 clones, just under 85% of them seen only once. The chain is built from TRBV2 and TRBJ2-4; possibly TRBD1 for D (6 bases). The receptor was isolated from a man aged 25 to 45 in good health and CMV-seropositive. The specimen sequenced was PBMCs. The CDR3 spells CASDSTGKNIQYF. The CDR3 bases are TGTGCCAGCGACTCGACAGGAAAAAACATTCAGTACTTC.